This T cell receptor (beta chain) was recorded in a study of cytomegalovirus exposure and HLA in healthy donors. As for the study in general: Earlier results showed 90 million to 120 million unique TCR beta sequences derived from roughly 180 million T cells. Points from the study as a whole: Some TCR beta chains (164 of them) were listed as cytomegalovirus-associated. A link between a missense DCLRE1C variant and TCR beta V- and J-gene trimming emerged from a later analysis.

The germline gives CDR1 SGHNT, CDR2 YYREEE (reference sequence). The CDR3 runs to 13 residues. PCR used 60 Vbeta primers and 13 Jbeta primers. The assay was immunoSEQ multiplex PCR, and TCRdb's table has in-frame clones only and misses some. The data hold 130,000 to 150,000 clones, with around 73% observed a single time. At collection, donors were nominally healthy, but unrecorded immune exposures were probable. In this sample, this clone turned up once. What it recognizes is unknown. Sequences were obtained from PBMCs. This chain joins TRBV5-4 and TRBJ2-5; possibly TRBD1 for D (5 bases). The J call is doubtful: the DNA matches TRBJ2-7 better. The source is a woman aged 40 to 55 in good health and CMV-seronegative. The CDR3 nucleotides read TGTGCCAGCAGCCCCGACAGAGCCTACGAGCAGTACTTC. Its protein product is CASSPDRAYEQYF.